This paragraph reports one T cell receptor (beta chain). Its antigen target is currently unknown. Per-nucleotide qualities are absent, and no much larger clonotype sits a single base away. The sample comes from a study of blood T cell repertoires in COVID-19 (dated by TCRdb to 2018 to 2021). Study-wide context: Samples from collaborators originated in the United States, Italy and Spain and spanned both the acute and convalescent phases of COVID-19. The material from the prospective study consisted of cDNA or gDNA derived from T cells, B-cell-depleted T cells, or PBMCs. Subjects who had been exposed to COVID-19, were actively infected with it, or had recovered from it provided the deeply sampled blood TCRbeta repertoires that made up the dataset. The repertoires were released in a freely available public database intended as a resource for research on the immune response to SARS-CoV-2. The samples were drawn from two sources: the first 160 participants of the ongoing ImmuneRACE study, and some 1,300 subjects contributed by 6 global collaborators. Nearly every sample came with metadata listing a de-identified subject ID, COVID-19 status, age in years and sex. Where HLA class I and class II types were available, the types were taken from metadata supplied by the sample provider, not from assay-based typing.

The immunoSEQ Assay, a bias-controlled multiplex PCR, was used to amplify TCRbeta CDR3 regions from genomic DNA. The authors' analysis ran thus. Nucleated cell counts per sample were estimated from amplification of reference gene primers within the assay. To quantify the absolute abundance of each unique TCRbeta CDR3 rearrangement, sequence reads were collapsed and filtered. Productive Simpson clonality was computed per sample as the square root of Simpson's diversity index over productive rearrangements. The source is immuneACCESS, and TCRdb retained only in-frame sequences with V and J called. Part of the clones is not carried over; for the studies checked, unresolved V genes explain less than half of this, and the remainder is unexplained. V, J and clone size are taken as reported in that table, and D and trimming were inferred from the DNA itself. The sample includes around 110,000 clones, with approximately 87% observed a single time. Over 2% of the sample lies in the top ten.

Spanning cysteine to phenylalanine, the CDR3 consists of 17 amino acids. The read is trimmed to its CDR3 DNA, 51 bases read in frame from base 1. CDR1 and CDR2 (SGHRS, YFSETQ) derive from the germline V gene. V and J are trimmed by 1 base and 5 bases, and the gene matches miss 7 bases of the junction. Overall study outcomes, separate from this receptor: Clinical and demographic metadata were provided uncurated, with the amount varying by source and participant.

Each collaborating institution followed its own protocols to collect whole blood in K2EDTA tubes. Collaborator samples were shipped for TCRbeta analysis as frozen whole blood, isolated PBMCs, or DNA extracted from either sample type. The sequenced material came from peripheral blood. The receptor was derived from a man aged 30-40 years with acute or convalescent COVID-19. The V and J genes are TRBV5-1 and TRBJ2-2; 11 middle bases align to TRBD2. The CDR3 protein is CASSLRLAGGGTGELFF. The DNA sequence is given as TGCGCCAGCAGCTTGCGGCTAGCGGGAGGAGGGACCGGGGAGCTGTTTTTT.